This TCR beta chain was captured in a study of CD8+ T cells in alopecia areata (dated by TCRdb to about 2018). For context, the study as a whole: Treated patients were enrolled in an open-label pilot trial of oral tofacitinib, 5 to 10 mg twice daily, for moderate-to-severe alopecia areata. RNA was obtained with the PAXgene miRNA kit for fixed scalp, the miRNeasy kit for PBMCs, and the RNeasy kit for mouse skin. Tofacitinib was given for 6 to 18 months, followed by 6 months of follow-up off drug to assess delayed response and recurrence. Tofacitinib-treated patients had biopsies at baseline and at 4 and 24 weeks of treatment, with a later scalp biopsy in several patients. In humans, TCRbeta sequencing was performed on scalp tissue and on sorted CD4+ and CD8+ peripheral blood T cells from healthy controls and from patients with patchy or totalis/universalis alopecia areata. immunoSEQ multiplex PCR using 35 Vbeta forward primers and 13 Jbeta reverse primers was used to amplify TCRbeta CDR3 regions. Clonality in the scalp was compared among normal scalp (n=4), patchy alopecia areata scalp (n=8), and alopecia totalis/universalis scalp (n=8). High-throughput TCRbeta sequencing was used to examine T cell clonal expansion in alopecia areata in both the C3H/HeJ mouse model and human patients. In treated patients, disease severity was measured using the SALT score, which gives the percentage of scalp surface area affected.

CDR1 and CDR2, looked up from the germline V gene, are SNHLY and FYNNEI. The CDR3 runs 16 amino acids, cysteine and phenylalanine included. The CDR3 DNA has 48 bases and is translated from base 1. General conclusions and limits of the study: Because the treated cohort was small and had only one nonresponder, larger studies are needed to examine links between baseline CD8+ expansion and response. Many expanded lesional clones were found to persist in scalp and blood during tofacitinib treatment, and relapse after treatment cessation may be partly explained by this persistence. Scalp TCR repertoire analysis is complicated because resident alphabeta T cells in normal human skin are also sequenced, whereas mouse skin is dominated by gammadelta T cells. Scalp clonality and the number of expanded CD8+ clones among the top 100 scalp clones were significantly decreased by tofacitinib. TCR sequences shared between patients were less clear than in mice, possibly partly because of HLA diversity in the patient population. Higher clonality and more expanded CD8+ clones were observed in lesional scalp than in normal scalp, particularly in alopecia totalis/universalis, a finding suggestive of antigenic drive.

The treatment or condition label here, explained by the study, means: oral pan-JAK inhibitor, 5-10 mg twice daily. From alopecia areata patients, peripheral blood was collected along with lesional scalp punch biopsies. PBMCs were isolated by density centrifugation and stained for CD3, CD4 and CD8, after which CD4+ and CD8+ T cells were sorted on a FACSAria. The library was generated by the immunoSEQ multiplex PCR assay. RNA was extracted from all samples and reverse transcribed into cDNA, which served as template for TCR sequencing. First-strand cDNA was synthesized using SuperScript III with a 2:1 mix of oligo-dT and random hexamers. A synthetic immune receptor repertoire was used to gauge amplification bias, and whatever bias remained was removed computationally. The source study handled its data this way. Raw reads were preprocessed to remove errors, and CDR3 was defined by IMGT conventions from the conserved cysteine to phenylalanine. Clonality was computed by normalizing Shannon entropy by log2 of the number of productive unique TCRs and subtracting the result from 1. Whether each scalp clone was CD4 or CD8 was inferred by checking scalp TCRbeta sequences against the CD4 and CD8 repertoires from sorted blood. Sourced from immuneACCESS, this table was stored by TCRdb with only in-frame sequences that have V and J called. A share of the clones is absent; for the studies checked, an unresolved V gene accounts for under half, and the remainder has no known explanation. That table supplies the V and J calls and clone size; D and trimming were determined from the DNA. The table for this sample lists roughly 92,000 clones; about two thirds of them were counted only once. The ten biggest clones cover approximately 15% of the sample.

A word on this clone: Its antigen remains undetermined. Sequence at one end of the junction differs from germline and may be a read error.

This receptor chain uses TRBV2 and TRBJ2-3; a tentative D match to TRBD2 spans 6 bases. This TCR was recovered from a human donor with alopecia areata. The material was CD8+ T cells sorted from blood, obtained around week 44, from a patient treated with tofacitinib. In nucleotide form, the sequence is TGTGCCAGCAGCGAAGGCATCGGGGGAAACACAGATACGCAGTATTTT. Its translation is CASSEGIGGNTDTQYF.